This T cell receptor beta chain was captured by sequencing in a study of cytomegalovirus exposure and HLA in healthy donors. General observations from the study: Analysis performed later found more than 15,000 TCR beta sequences associated with HLA alleles at 0.05 false discovery rate.

CDR1 and CDR2 (germline): MNHNS, SASEGT. V was shortened by 7 bases and J by 8 bases, with 17 bases between the two germline ends. CDR3 length equals 13 residues. Both 60 Vbeta primers and 13 Jbeta primers went into the PCR. The repertoire was sequenced with immunoSEQ multiplex PCR; TCRdb's copy has only in-frame clones and lacks some. The sample yields some 200,000 clones, approximately 70% seen once. Regarding this clone: Its antigen is not known.

This chain connects TRBV6-1 to TRBJ1-2, with D perhaps TRBD1 (5 bases). This TCR was recovered from a man in his forties in good health and CMV-seropositive. The specimen sequenced was PBMCs. The DNA for the CDR3 is TGTGCCAGCACAATCGGTCAGGGTACCGGCTACACCTTC. Protein product: CASTIGQGTGYTF.